This paragraph reports one TCR beta chain. The sample is drawn from a study of blood T cell repertoires in COVID-19. Study-level background: PBMCs, B-cell-depleted T cells, or T cells provided the cDNA or gDNA that made up the material.

Assay: immunoSEQ multiplex PCR; the TCRdb copy retains only in-frame clones and omits some. The sample has under 80,000 clones; 86% are singletons. V shed 1 base, J shed 7 bases, and the junction held 6 bases outside the gene matches. Germline V CDR1 and CDR2: SEHNR, FQNEAQ (reference sequence). CDR3 length: 14 amino acids. The source is a man aged 50 to 60 with active COVID-19. Source material: peripheral blood. The J gene is TRBJ2-7, the V gene TRBV7-9; 8 positions match TRBD1. This CDR3 reads CASSLGTGPREQYF. The CDR3 bases are TGTGCCAGCAGCTTAGGGACAGGGCCCCGGGAGCAGTACTTC. Complete variable domain (other parts from reference TRBV7-9 and TRBJ2-7): DTGVSQNPRHKITKRGQNVTFRCDPISEHNRLYWYRQTLGQGPEFLTYFQNEAQLEKSRLLSDRFSAERPKGSFSTLEIQRTEQGDSAMYLCASSLGTGPREQYFGPGTRLTVT.